These 5 T cell receptor beta chains were sequenced from one sample in a study of blood T cell repertoires in COVID-19 (dated by TCRdb to 2020 to 2022). The library was generated by the immunoSEQ multiplex PCR assay. TCRdb carries this immuneACCESS record with in-frame sequences only. Its versions omit some clonotypes, under half of them owing to an unresolved V gene in the studies checked, with the rest unexplained. The sample profile shows roughly 450,000 clones; less than 95% of them were found once. Clones ranked in the top ten supply approximately 0.65% of the sample. Sequencing input: PBMCs or T cells enriched from blood (not recorded which). Receptor source: a young man who had recovered from COVID-19.

The chain joins TRBV6-2 or TRBV6-3 to TRBJ1-1, with 10 positions matching TRBD1. Trimming removed 4 bases from V and 3 bases from J; junction bases left unmatched: 14. The CDR3 loop spans 18 amino acids. CDR1 and CDR2 (germline): MNHEY, SVGEGT. CDR3 residues: CASSSGIRQGAMHTEAFF. Written as DNA, the CDR3 is TGTGCCAGCAGTTCCGGAATAAGACAGGGGGCCATGCACACTGAAGCTTTCTTT.

The V call is TRBV5-1, the J call TRBJ2-5, with 9 bases identical to TRBD1. J was trimmed by 5 bases and V by 5 bases; bases with no gene match: 7. Looked up from germline, CDR1 is SGHRS and CDR2 is YFSETQ. The CDR3 runs 14 residues. For the CDR3, the DNA is TGCGCCAGCAGTGACAGGGGGTATTCTGAGACCCAGTACTTC. It yields the protein CASSDRGYSETQYF.

The chain combines TRBV5-8 with TRBJ2-1; 10 bases agree with TRBD2. Germline trimming cut 4 bases from V and 9 bases from J; bases unmatched to any gene: 7. The CDR3 consists of 14 residues. Germline loops: CDR1 SGHTS, CDR2 YDEGEE. CDR3 nucleotide sequence: TGTGCCAGCAGCCCCGTCAGCGGGGGGGTTGAGCAGTTCTTC. Its protein product is CASSPVSGGVEQFF.

This chain uses TRBV30 with TRBJ1-6, with unresolved D. The V gene's germline CDR1 is GTSNPN and CDR2 SVGIG (reference sequence). The CDR3 has 11 amino acids. V lost 7 bases, J lost 8 bases, and 9 bases lay in between. As DNA, the CDR3 is TGTGCCTTGGGCCCGGATTCACCCCTCCACTTT. Encoded protein: CALGPDSPLHF.

This rearrangement joins TRBV5-4 to TRBJ2-2; 7 nucleotides align to TRBD2. The V gene's germline CDR1 is SGHNT and CDR2 YYREEE (reference sequence). The length of the CDR3 is 15 residues. The ends lost 4 bases at V and 1 base at J; junction bases unmatched: 4. CDR3 sequence reads: CASSREAVNTGELFF. The CDR3 region has the DNA TGTGCCAGCAGCCGGGAGGCGGTGAACACCGGGGAGCTGTTTTTT.